The clone carrying this TCR beta chain came up a few times. Its antigen is undetermined. TCRdb re-derived calls from the RT-PCR reads in MiXCR, one entry per CDR3 protein. This sample has roughly 790,000 distinct CDR3 sequences, with approximately 22% found just once. This sample is part of a study of response to subunit inactivated influenza vaccine. Study-level findings and limits: Authors suggested each seasonal flu vaccination may recruit only limited numbers of new T cells.

V lost 6 bases and J lost 6, with 15 bases in between. This CDR3 is built from 14 residues. Germline-derived CDR1 and CDR2 are ENHRY and SYGVKD. The clonotype originates from a man between 45 and 60 years old who received an inactivated influenza vaccine. V usage is TRBV10-3 and J usage is TRBJ2-1; D gene uncertain. The sample in question was PBMCs from blood, obtained roughly 5 days after vaccination. The CDR3 DNA sequence: TGTGCCATCAGCTCTGACCTGGTCGGCAATGAGCAGTTCTTC. This encodes CAISSDLVGNEQFF.